The clone carrying this TCR beta chain was recorded at least ten times. This CDR3 is built from 15 residues. Germline V gene lookup returns CDR1 SGHTA and CDR2 FQGNSA. Deletions cut 3 bases from V and 0 bases from J, with 11 bases between. TCRdb analysed the RT-PCR reads with MiXCR anew, one entry per CDR3 protein. The sample holds 550,000 to 750,000 distinct CDR3 sequences; 14% are singletons and the top ten take about 3.6%. V and J are TRBV7-2 and TRBJ1-2, with D unclear. The clonotype originates from a female donor in good health, serving as a healthy control. The sequenced sample was memory CD4+ T cells from blood. CDR3 nucleotide sequence: TGTGCCAGCAGCTTCCCGACGGAGACTAACTATGGCTACACCTTC. Translated, it gives CASSFPTETNYGYTF. The full variable domain, completed using reference TRBV7-2 and TRBJ1-2, is GAGVSQSPSNKVTEKGKDVELRCDPISGHTALYWYRQSLGQGLEFLIYFQGNSAPDKSGLPSDRFSAERTGGSVSTLTIQRTQQEDSAVYLCASSFPTETNYGYTFGSGTRLTVV.